This T cell receptor (beta chain) comes out of a study of shared clonotypes between healthy human individuals. General study points: Across a handful of donors, naive CD4 shared roughly 5%, naive CD8 more than 3%, memory CD4 roughly 2.5%, memory CD8 0.4%.

Here immunoSEQ multiplex PCR was the method, and the copy in TCRdb shows in-frame clones only, minus some. The repertoire includes more than 1.2 million clones, 97% to 99% of them detected once, and roughly 0.36% sits in the top ten. On this clone itself: The antigen is not known.

There are 14 residues in the CDR3. From germline, CDR1 is SGHVS and CDR2 FQNEAQ. Trimming stripped 4 bases from V and 4 bases from J, with 13 bases between. A CD45RA-negative memory subset and a CD45RA+ naive subset were separated from the CD4+ cells. The rearrangement uses TRBV7-8 and TRBJ1-2; D ambiguous. Input material: naive CD4+ T cells sorted from blood. This sample's subset: CD45RA+ positively selected. This receptor was obtained from a man aged 30 to 39 in good health. CDR3 region: CASSSQTAGYGYTF. The CDR3 bases are TGTGCCAGCAGCTCGCAGACGGCGGGCTATGGCTACACCTTC.